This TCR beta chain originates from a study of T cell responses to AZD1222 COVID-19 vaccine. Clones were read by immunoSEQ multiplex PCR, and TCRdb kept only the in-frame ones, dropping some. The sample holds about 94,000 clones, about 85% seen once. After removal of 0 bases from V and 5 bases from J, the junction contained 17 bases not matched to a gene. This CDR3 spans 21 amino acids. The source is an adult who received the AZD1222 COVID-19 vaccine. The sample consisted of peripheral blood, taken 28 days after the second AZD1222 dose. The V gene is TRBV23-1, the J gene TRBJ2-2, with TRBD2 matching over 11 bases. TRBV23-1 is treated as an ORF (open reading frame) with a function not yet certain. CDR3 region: CASSQSPNLVAGGLRTGELFF. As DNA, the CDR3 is TGCGCCAGCAGTCAATCGCCCAACCTCGTAGCGGGAGGGCTGCGGACCGGGGAGCTGTTTTTT.